This entry lists 30 T cell receptor beta chains sequenced from one sample in a study of metastatic and nonmetastatic thyroid tumors (dated by TCRdb to about 2020). None of the patients had been given any treatment before thyroid surgery. The library was made by PCR. Sequenced on an Illumina HiSeq 4000. In TCRdb, the public reads were trimmed at Q25 with fastp and aligned with MiXCR, with productive beta chains retained. Across this sample there are 20,000 to 25,000 clones, with under 25% seen only once. Together, the top ten hold 9% to 15% of the sample. The material sequenced was tumor tissue. The receptors stem from a female donor with papillary thyroid cancer or a benign thyroid nodule (not recorded which). Some clones in this sample may be carry-over from other donors' samples.

The rearrangement joins TRBV7-8 to TRBJ1-5; unclear D gene. CDR1 is SGHVS and CDR2 is FQNEAQ in the germline V gene. This CDR3 contains 13 residues. Trimming took 1 base from V and 3 from J, leaving 4 bases between them. For the CDR3, the DNA is TGTGCCAGCAGCTTAGTTCCCAATCAGCCCCAGCATTTT. It codes for CASSLVPNQPQHF.

This clone was observed many times. This chain joins TRBV24-1 and TRBJ1-1; no clear D gene. Trimming took 8 bases from V and 1 from J, leaving 10 bases between them. The CDR3 is 13 residues long. The V gene's germline CDR1 is KGHDR and CDR2 SFDVKD. CDR3 nucleotides: TGTGCCACCATGGGCGAGGAGAACACTGAAGCTTTCTTT. Encoded protein: CATMGEENTEAFF.

The chain links TRBV6-1 to TRBJ2-7, with D tentatively TRBD1 (6 bases). The length of the CDR3 is 13 residues. V lost 8 bases, J lost 3 bases, and 14 bases lay in between. Germline V gene lookup returns CDR1 MNHNS and CDR2 SASEGT. CDR3 amino acids: CASGRGQRYEQYF. In DNA, the CDR3 is TGTGCCAGCGGGCGCGGACAGCGCTACGAGCAGTACTTC.

This clone was picked up a small number of times. The CDR3 here is CASSFGRFGGDYGYTF. DNA for the CDR3: TGTGCCAGCAGTTTTGGTCGGTTCGGCGGAGATTATGGCTACACCTTC. The chain joins TRBV5-6 to TRBJ1-2; no clear D gene. The germline V gene has CDR1 SGHDT and CDR2 YYEEEE. This CDR3 comprises 16 residues. V gave up 5 bases and J gave up 5 bases, with 22 bases separating them.

V is TRBV20-1 and J is TRBJ1-2; 9 bases are shared with TRBD1. CDR1 and CDR2 (germline): DFQATT, SNEGSKA (reference sequence). The CDR3 has 13 amino acids. V lost 1 base to trimming and J lost 6 bases; unmatched junction nucleotides: 3. The CDR3 DNA is TGCAGTGCTAGAGTGACAGGGGGTCATGGCTACACCTTC. Translation: CSARVTGGHGYTF.

This clone was seen more than once but under ten times. The junction and the germline gene differ at one end; a read error may be behind it. This chain joins TRBV27 and TRBJ2-7; no reliable D call. The CDR3 covers 14 residues. Germline V gene lookup returns CDR1 MNHEY and CDR2 SMNVEV (reference sequence). The CDR3 DNA reads TGTGCCAGCAGTCCAAGCGATCCCTCCAACGAGCAGTACTTC. It codes for CASSPSDPSNEQYF.

This clone has at least ten counts. The chain employs TRBV9 and TRBJ2-1; either TRBD1 or TRBD2 may fit D (5 bases each). Trimming stripped 2 bases from V and 8 bases from J, with 20 bases between. Germline CDR1 and CDR2: SGDLS and YYNGEE. The CDR3 sequence is 16 residues long. CDR3 in amino acids: CASSVLGENPQDEQFF. Written as DNA, the CDR3 is TGTGCCAGCAGCGTCTTGGGGGAAAATCCCCAGGATGAGCAGTTCTTC.

This clone was detected ten times or more. The chain links TRBV19 to TRBJ1-1; D is perhaps TRBD1 (5 bases). Germline V gene data show CDR1 as LNHDA and CDR2 as SQIVND (reference sequence). The CDR3 loop spans 12 amino acids. Trimming stripped 0 bases from V and 9 bases from J, with 8 bases between. The CDR3 nucleotides read TGTGCCAGTAGTATAGACCAGGGTAAAGCTTTCTTT. It encodes CASSIDQGKAFF.

This clone counts as medium-sized. The CDR3 DNA sequence: TGCGCCAGCAGCCCGGGCCCAGGGGGTGAGAACACTGAAGCTTTCTTT. Translated, it gives CASSPGPGGENTEAFF. The chain uses TRBV5-1 and TRBJ1-1; 7 nucleotides match TRBD1. V lost 4 bases and J lost 1; bases outside the gene matches: 10. This CDR3 is built from 16 residues. Per the germline V gene, CDR1 is SGHRS and CDR2 is YFSETQ.

There are many counts of this clone. The V call is TRBV16, the J call TRBJ1-2; the match to TRBD1 covers 9 bases. V was clipped by 0 bases and J by 4 bases; unmatched bases: 6. Per the germline V gene, CDR1 is KGHSY and CDR2 is FQNENV. The CDR3 length is 16 residues. The CDR3: CASSQSVTGGGYGYTF. CDR3 coding DNA: TGTGCCAGCAGCCAATCGGTGACAGGGGGTGGCTATGGCTACACCTTC.

The chain recombines TRBV6-1 with TRBJ1-2; 9 bases match TRBD1. The V segment lost 7 bases and the J segment 2 bases; nucleotides outside the gene matches: 8. Germline CDR1 MNHNS, CDR2 SASEGT. This CDR3 spans 15 amino acids. In nucleotides, the CDR3 is TGTGCCAGCACCCTAGGGGGGACAGGGAACTATGGCTACACCTTC. Its protein product is CASTLGGTGNYGYTF.

This clone has more than one count but fewer than ten. J is TRBJ2-1 and V is TRBV6-1, with a possible D match to TRBD2 (5 bases). The V gene's germline CDR1 is MNHNS and CDR2 SASEGT. V lost 6 bases and J lost 2, with 14 bases in between. The CDR3 length is 15 residues. CDR3 in DNA: TGTGCCAGCAGACTTAACTGGGGAGCCTACAATGAGCAGTTCTTC. This gives the protein CASRLNWGAYNEQFF.

This clone was recorded at least ten times. V is TRBV12-3 or TRBV12-4 and J is TRBJ1-5; 8 positions match TRBD1. The CDR3 loop spans 14 amino acids. The V segment lost 6 bases and the J segment 2 bases; nucleotides outside the gene matches: 3. CDR3 DNA sequence: TGTGCCAGCAGACTGGACAGGGGCAATCAGCCCCAGCATTTT. Residues: CASRLDRGNQPQHF.

In its sample, this clone was seen a few times. The chain recombines TRBV9 with TRBJ2-6, with TRBD2 as a possible D gene (5 bases). CDR3 size: 18 residues. Trimming left V 3 bases short and J 1 base short, with 17 bases between. Looked up from germline, CDR1 is SGDLS and CDR2 is YYNGEE. The CDR3 spells CASSARTFTPSGANVLTF. The CDR3 DNA is TGTGCCAGCAGCGCAAGGACTTTTACTCCGTCTGGGGCCAACGTCCTGACTTTC.

The chain uses TRBV19 and TRBJ2-7, with D possibly matching TRBD2 (6 bases). The germline V and J ends were trimmed by 3 bases and 3 bases, with 15 bases remaining between them. The CDR3 sequence is 15 residues long. Germline V CDR1 and CDR2: LNHDA, SQIVND (reference sequence). The CDR3 DNA reads TGTGCCAGTAGTATCACCGGGAGTGAACACTACGAGCAGTACTTC. This translates into CASSITGSEHYEQYF.

This chain uses TRBV20-1 with TRBJ2-3; 9 positions match TRBD1. In germline, CDR1 is DFQATT, CDR2 SNEGSKA (reference sequence). The CDR3 has 16 residues. V trimming: 0 bases; J trimming: 4 bases; junction bases outside the gene matches: 8. This chain's CDR3 is CSARDFTGGAADTQYF. CDR3 nucleotide sequence: TGCAGTGCTAGAGACTTTACAGGGGGCGCAGCAGATACGCAGTATTTT.

This clone ranks as medium-sized. In DNA form, the CDR3 reads TGCGCCAGCGCCCCGGGGGGCGCGGACGAGCAGTACTTC. Protein: CASAPGGADEQYF. The chain carries TRBV4-1 and TRBJ2-7; possible D gene TRBD2, 7 bases. Germline V gives CDR1 MGHRA, CDR2 YSYEKL. With 8 bases removed from V and 5 bases from J, the gap between germline ends came to 16 bases. The CDR3 spans 13 residues.

Many counts were recorded for this clone. The V call is TRBV11-2, the J call TRBJ1-2, with a tentative D call TRBD1 (6 bases). Trimming took 1 base from V and 7 from J, leaving 22 bases between them. This CDR3 is 17 amino acids long. Germline V gene data show CDR1 as SGHAT and CDR2 as FQNNGV. The DNA of the CDR3 is TGTGCCAGCAGCTTAGGAGGTGGCAGAATAGGGGACACTGGCTACACCTTC. This translates into CASSLGGGRIGDTGYTF.

In its sample, this clone was seen a few times. The chain uses TRBV2 and TRBJ1-5, with D uncertain. Germline V gene data show CDR1 as SNHLY and CDR2 as FYNNEI. Trimming removed 7 bases at V and 0 bases at J, with 10 bases between. The CDR3 loop spans 14 amino acids. CDR3 in amino acids: CASNGPYSNQPQHF. The CDR3 DNA follows: TGTGCCAGCAACGGTCCCTATAGCAATCAGCCCCAGCATTTT.

In this sample, this clone is medium-sized. The rearrangement links TRBV27 to TRBJ1-5; 9 positions agree with TRBD1. CDR3 length: 17 amino acids. V gave up 5 bases and J gave up 6 bases; unmatched junction bases: 14. The germline CDR1 and CDR2 sequences are MNHEY and SMNVEV (reference sequence). The CDR3 DNA follows: TGTGCCAGCAGTACCGCCGGGACAGGGAAGAGGAGTCAGCCCCAGCATTTT. This codes for CASSTAGTGKRSQPQHF.

This clone occurred a few times. The V gene is TRBV6-2 or TRBV6-3, the J gene TRBJ1-2; TRBD1 might be the D (5 bases). This CDR3 comprises 15 residues. Germline CDR1 MNHEY, CDR2 SVGEGT. V was clipped by 6 bases and J by 3 bases, with 17 bases between them. CDR3 nucleotide sequence: TGTGCCAGCAGCCATCCACAGGACCGGGACTATGGCTACACCTTC. It yields the protein CASSHPQDRDYGYTF.

The gene calls are TRBV6-1 and TRBJ2-5, with 7 positions matching TRBD1. After removal of 6 bases from V and 1 base from J, the junction contained 5 bases not matched to a gene. This CDR3 region has 14 residues. Germline-derived CDR1 and CDR2 are MNHNS and SASEGT. The CDR3 DNA reads TGTGCCAGCAGCAACAGGGGCCTCCAAGAGACCCAGTACTTC. Protein product: CASSNRGLQETQYF.

In its sample, this clone is medium-sized. The chain joins TRBV27 to TRBJ2-7; no clear D gene. In germline, CDR1 is MNHEY, CDR2 SMNVEV (reference sequence). The CDR3 has 14 amino acids. V was cut by 4 bases and J by 0 bases, with 10 bases left in between. The CDR3 spells CASSSGQASYEQYF. The CDR3 coding sequence is TGTGCCAGCAGTTCCGGCCAGGCCTCCTACGAGCAGTACTTC.

This clone was counted at least ten times. The rearrangement links TRBV20-1 to TRBJ2-7, with a possible D match to TRBD1 (6 bases). Per germline, CDR1 DFQATT and CDR2 SNEGSKA (reference sequence). The V end was cut by 2 bases, the J end by 3 bases, with 11 bases between. This CDR3 spans 13 amino acids. For the CDR3, the DNA is TGCAGTGCTAGAAAAACAGGGCACTACGAGCAGTACTTC. Amino acid sequence: CSARKTGHYEQYF.

Relative to its sample, this clone is medium-sized. The V and J genes are TRBV4-2 and TRBJ1-6, with D hard to call. From germline, CDR1 is LGHNA and CDR2 YNFKEQ. Trimming shortened V by 0 bases and J by 7 bases, and 7 bases separated the two germline ends. CDR3 size: 14 residues. CDR3 in amino acids: CASSQDAGNSPLHF. CDR3 DNA sequence: TGTGCCAGCAGCCAAGATGCCGGCAATTCACCCCTCCACTTT.

The chain recombines TRBV11-3 with TRBJ1-2, with 7 bases that match TRBD1. V shed 5 bases, J shed 5 bases, and the junction held 2 bases outside the gene matches. Germline-derived CDR1 and CDR2 are SGHNT and YENEEA. This CDR3 is built from 12 residues. The CDR3 bases are TGTGCCAGCAGCCAGGGGGGGTATGGCTACACCTTC. Its protein product is CASSQGGYGYTF.

This clone came up many times. The genes are TRBV4-3 and TRBJ2-1; TRBD2 matches 12 bases. CDR3 length: 18 amino acids. Germline CDR1 reads LGHNA; CDR2 reads YSLEER. Unmatched junction bases numbered 13, after V lost 0 bases and J lost 10 bases. CDR3 loop: CASSQDIGGTSGLGEQFF. As DNA, the CDR3 is TGCGCCAGCAGCCAAGATATCGGGGGGACTAGCGGGCTCGGAGAGCAGTTCTTC.

The rearrangement links TRBV5-1 to TRBJ1-1; D gene ambiguous. The germline gives CDR1 SGHRS, CDR2 YFSETQ. This CDR3 region has 13 residues. V lost 0 bases, J lost 1 base, and 4 bases lay in between. CDR3 protein: CASSLGRNTEAFF. The CDR3 nucleotides are TGCGCCAGCAGCTTGGGGAGGAACACTGAAGCTTTCTTT.

Written as DNA, the CDR3 is TGTGCCAGCAGCGTAGAGTCAGGGGTCTATAATTCACCCCTCCACTTT. It encodes CASSVESGVYNSPLHF. The chain carries TRBV9 and TRBJ1-6; perhaps TRBD1 as D (6 bases). The CDR3 is 16 residues long. Trimming removed 0 bases from V and 3 bases from J, with 10 bases in between. The germline CDR1 and CDR2 sequences are SGDLS and YYNGEE.

The V call is TRBV2, the J call TRBJ2-7; 7 positions match TRBD1. The germline V gene has CDR1 SNHLY and CDR2 FYNNEI. The CDR3 sequence is 16 residues long. J lost 2 bases, V lost 0 bases, and 7 bases had no gene match. The CDR3 loop is CASSEARRQGAYEQYF. The CDR3 DNA reads as TGTGCCAGCAGTGAAGCGCGACGGCAGGGGGCCTACGAGCAGTACTTC.